Each of the 25 T cell receptor beta chains below was sequenced from the same sample in a study of shared clonotypes between healthy human individuals. Clones were read by immunoSEQ multiplex PCR, and TCRdb kept only the in-frame ones, dropping some. The table has 1.6 million or so clones, around 97% seen once. The source material was naive CD4+ T cells sorted from blood. Subset here: CD45RA+ positively selected. The source is a young man in good health.

This clone was counted between two and nine times. Other DNA sequences from this sample encode an identical CDR3 as well. The chain recombines TRBV9 with TRBJ1-5; D is unresolved. Trimming took off 3 bases at V and 0 bases at J, with 7 bases between the two ends. CDR1 is SGDLS and CDR2 is YYNGEE in the germline V gene. The CDR3 has 14 residues. This CDR3 is CASSATGSNQPQHF. The CDR3 coding sequence is TGTGCCAGCAGCGCGACTGGTAGCAATCAGCCCCAGCATTTT.

The rearrangement uses TRBV27 and TRBJ1-5; D gene ambiguous. The ends were cut back, 5 bases at V and 4 bases at J, with 12 bases in the middle. Germline CDR1 and CDR2: MNHEY and SMNVEV (reference sequence). The CDR3 sequence is 14 residues long. CDR3 sequence reads: CASSVVTRNQPQHF. CDR3 DNA: TGTGCCAGCAGTGTCGTAACGAGGAATCAGCCCCAGCATTTT.

This chain uses TRBV5-1 with TRBJ2-7; 7 bases match TRBD1. Germline CDR1 reads SGHRS; CDR2 reads YFSETQ. The CDR3 contains 15 residues. V dropped 2 bases and J dropped 3; count of bases not matched to a gene: 8. The CDR3 coding sequence is TGCGCCAGCAGCTTAGGACAGGAGCGGAACTACGAGCAGTACTTC. It translates to CASSLGQERNYEQYF.

The J gene is TRBJ1-1, the V gene TRBV30; D is uncertain. Germline-derived CDR1 and CDR2 are GTSNPN and SVGIG (reference sequence). Trimming took off 7 bases at V and 5 bases at J, with 8 bases between the two ends. This CDR3 has 10 amino acids. The CDR3 sequence: CAFSGTEAFF. As DNA, the CDR3 is TGTGCCTTTTCCGGGACTGAAGCTTTCTTT. Combining the CDR3 with reference TRBV30 and TRBJ1-1 gives the whole variable domain SQTIHQWPATLVQPVGSPLSLECTVEGTSNPNLYWYRQAAGRGLQLLFYSVGIGQISSEVPQNLSASRPQDRQFILSSKKLLLSDSGFYLCAFSGTEAFFGQGTRLTVV.

This clone was picked up one time. The gene calls are TRBV2 and TRBJ1-2; 7 positions agree with TRBD1. The CDR3 spans 13 residues. Per the germline V gene, CDR1 is SNHLY and CDR2 is FYNNEI. J was trimmed by 0 bases and V by 9 bases; bases with no gene match: 4. The CDR3 sequence is CARSQGANYGYTF. The CDR3 nucleotides are TGTGCCAGAAGCCAGGGGGCTAACTATGGCTACACCTTC.

The gene calls are TRBV2 and TRBJ2-2, with no clear D. Per the germline V gene, CDR1 is SNHLY and CDR2 is FYNNEI. The CDR3 totals 11 residues. Trimming took 6 bases from V and 6 from J, leaving 5 bases between them. The CDR3: CASRDAGELFF. The CDR3 region has the DNA TGTGCCAGCAGGGACGCCGGGGAGCTGTTTTTT. Drawing the rest from reference TRBV2 and TRBJ2-2, the complete variable domain is EPEVTQTPSHQVTQMGQEVILRCVPISNHLYFYWYRQILGQKVEFLVSFYNNEISEKSEIFDDQFSVERPDGSNFTLKIRSTKLEDSAMYFCASRDAGELFFGEGSRLTVL.

The J gene is TRBJ2-1, the V gene TRBV19, with TRBD2 matching over 9 bases. V was pared by 5 bases and J by 5 bases, with 10 bases of the junction left unmatched. From germline, CDR1 is LNHDA and CDR2 SQIVND (reference sequence). The CDR3 is 16 amino acids. CDR3 sequence reads: CASSQVSGSVHNEQFF. DNA of the CDR3: TGTGCCAGTAGTCAAGTTAGCGGGAGCGTCCACAATGAGCAGTTCTTC.

V and J are TRBV6-1 and TRBJ1-2, with 7 bases that match TRBD1. V trimming: 9 bases; J trimming: 2 bases; junction bases outside the gene matches: 9. Per the germline V gene, CDR1 is MNHNS and CDR2 is SASEGT. CDR3 length: 14 residues. The chain's CDR3 is CASEVRTGNYGYTF. Here the CDR3 DNA reads TGTGCCAGTGAGGTCAGGACAGGCAACTATGGCTACACCTTC.

This chain connects TRBV7-9 to TRBJ2-7, with 9 positions matching TRBD2. The CDR3 extends over 15 amino acids. V gave up 3 bases and J gave up 3 bases; unmatched junction bases: 6. Germline-derived CDR1 and CDR2 are SEHNR and FQNEAQ (reference sequence). In DNA, the CDR3 is TGTGCCAGCAGCTTCGGGACTAGCCCATACTACGAGCAGTACTTC. Translation: CASSFGTSPYYEQYF.

The rearrangement joins TRBV7-2 to TRBJ1-5; 7 bases line up with TRBD1. The CDR3 contains 14 residues. After removal of 1 base from V and 6 bases from J, the junction contained 3 bases not matched to a gene. CDR1 and CDR2 from the germline V gene are SGHTA and FQGNSA. CDR3 amino acids: CASSLETGSQPQHF. The CDR3 bases are TGTGCCAGCAGCTTAGAGACAGGGAGTCAGCCCCAGCATTTT.

The genes are TRBV15 and TRBJ2-7; tentatively, D is TRBD2 (6 bases). The CDR3 extends over 15 amino acids. Trimming took 1 base from V and 6 from J, leaving 16 bases between them. Germline values: CDR1 LNHNV, CDR2 YYDKDF (reference sequence). The CDR3 is CATSRGGEKFGEQYF. The CDR3 region has the DNA TGTGCCACCAGCAGAGGGGGGGAGAAGTTTGGCGAGCAGTACTTC.

V and J are TRBV28 and TRBJ1-5; the D gene is possibly TRBD1 (6 bases). There are 17 residues in the CDR3. Between the trimmed V and J ends, which lost 1 base and 0 bases, there was a span of 13 bases. The germline V gene encodes CDR1 MDHEN and CDR2 SYDVKM. For the CDR3, the DNA is TGTGCCAGCAGTTTATTATCTGGGGGGCGTAGCAATCAGCCCCAGCATTTT. It translates to CASSLLSGGRSNQPQHF.

This chain connects TRBV7-6 to TRBJ2-5, with D unclear. In germline, CDR1 is SGHVS, CDR2 FNYEAQ. V was cut by 1 base and J by 4 bases, with 7 bases left in between. This CDR3 has 13 residues. The CDR3 region has the DNA TGTGCCAGCAGCTTAGGTCTGATAGAGACCCAGTACTTC. The encoded protein is CASSLGLIETQYF.

The chain links TRBV5-8 to TRBJ1-2; TRBD1 matches 9 bases. CDR3 length equals 15 residues. Trimming at V came to 2 bases and at J to 7 bases, leaving 9 bases not matched to a gene. Germline V CDR1 and CDR2: SGHTS, YDEGEE. CDR3 sequence: CASSFPGQGRVGYTF. The CDR3 nucleotides are TGTGCCAGCAGCTTCCCGGGACAGGGAAGGGTTGGCTACACCTTC.

The chain combines TRBV19 with TRBJ2-1; 10 bases align to TRBD2. V lost 6 bases and J lost 4; bases outside the gene matches: 6. Germline V gives CDR1 LNHDA, CDR2 SQIVND (reference sequence). This CDR3 contains 15 residues. The CDR3 bases are TGTGCCAGTAGCACCCCTAGCGGGGGTTACAATGAGCAGTTCTTC. It encodes CASSTPSGGYNEQFF.

J is TRBJ2-1 and V is TRBV19; D remains unclear. CDR3 length: 15 amino acids. Germline CDR1 is LNHDA and CDR2 is SQIVND (reference sequence). V was trimmed by 2 bases and J by 9 bases, leaving 17 bases between them. The CDR3 region has the DNA TGTGCCAGTAGTATATCAGTCAATACGTTGGGTGAGCAGTTCTTC. This gives the protein CASSISVNTLGEQFF.

CDR3 DNA sequence: TGTGCCAGCAGCTTAAATAGGATTAGCGGGACCTACGAGCAGTACTTC. It is translated as CASSLNRISGTYEQYF. The chain links TRBV7-3 to TRBJ2-7; the match to TRBD2 covers 8 bases. V lost 1 base and J lost 2; bases outside the gene matches: 7. Germline lookup yields CDR1 SGHTA and CDR2 FQGTGA. This CDR3 has 16 residues.

The V and J genes are TRBV29-1 and TRBJ2-5; the D gene is possibly TRBD2 (6 bases). Germline V gives CDR1 SQVTM, CDR2 ANQGSEA. This CDR3 has 12 residues. V lost 7 bases and J 5 bases, leaving 14 bases between the germline ends. The CDR3 sequence is CSASPGGETQYF. CDR3 in DNA: TGCAGCGCCTCTCCTGGGGGGGAGACCCAGTACTTC.

The DNA for the CDR3 is TGTGCCAGCAGCTTTTTTGAGAAATCTGGAAACACCATATATTTT. This gives the protein CASSFFEKSGNTIYF. The rearrangement joins TRBV7-9 to TRBJ1-3; D is unclear. This CDR3 contains 15 residues. Trimming pared 3 bases from V and 1 base from J, leaving 10 bases between. Germline CDR1 SEHNR, CDR2 FQNEAQ (reference sequence).

The chain recombines TRBV4-1 with TRBJ2-1, with a weak D call TRBD2 (6 bases). Between the trimmed V and J ends, which lost 0 bases and 2 bases, there was a span of 11 bases. Per the germline V gene, CDR1 is MGHRA and CDR2 is YSYEKL. The length of the CDR3 is 16 residues. The CDR3 sequence is CASSQDRTGAYNEQFF. The CDR3 DNA follows: TGCGCCAGCAGCCAAGATCGTACGGGAGCCTACAATGAGCAGTTCTTC.

This chain uses TRBV5-8 with TRBJ2-4; 8 bases map to TRBD1. The CDR3 loop spans 15 amino acids. Trimming removed 0 bases from V and 4 bases from J; junction bases left unmatched: 3. CDR1 is SGHTS, CDR2 YDEGEE, per germline. CDR3 coding DNA: TGTGCCAGCAGCTTGGGCCGGGACAGGAAAAACATTCAGTACTTC. The encoded protein is CASSLGRDRKNIQYF. The variable domain in full, completed from reference TRBV5-8 and TRBJ2-4, reads EAGVTQSPTHLIKTRGQQATLRCSPISGHTSVYWYQQALGLGLQFLLWYDEGEERNRGNFPPRFSGRQFPNYSSELNVNALELEDSALYLCASSLGRDRKNIQYFGAGTRLSVL.

This sequence joins TRBV5-6 and TRBJ2-7; TRBD1 agrees at 9 bases. Trimming at V came to 1 base and at J to 5 bases, leaving 7 bases not matched to a gene. CDR1 SGHDT and CDR2 YYEEEE come from the germline V gene. The CDR3 is 15 amino acids. CDR3 bases: TGTGCCAGCAGCTTGACAGGGGGCCTGGACCACGAGCAGTACTTC. It is translated as CASSLTGGLDHEQYF.

The V gene is TRBV18, the J gene TRBJ2-6; 10 positions match TRBD1. V trimming: 6 bases; J trimming: 0 bases; junction bases outside the gene matches: 11. Germline V gene data show CDR1 as KGHSH and CDR2 as LQKENI. The CDR3 sequence is 19 residues long. CDR3 sequence: CASSTLTGTGVSGANVLTF. Here the CDR3 DNA reads TGTGCCAGCTCCACCCTCACCGGGACAGGGGTCTCTGGGGCCAACGTCCTGACTTTC.

The chain has TRBV11-2 and TRBJ1-2; D is uncertain. This CDR3 is 12 amino acids long. V lost 5 bases to trimming and J lost 4 bases, with 8 bases between them. Germline V lookup: CDR1 SGHAT, CDR2 FQNNGV. CDR3 loop: CASSPQGYGYTF. The CDR3 DNA is TGTGCCAGCAGCCCTCAAGGCTATGGCTACACCTTC.

This rearrangement joins TRBV6-1 to TRBJ1-2; tentative D call: TRBD1 (6 bases). The V gene's germline CDR1 is MNHNS and CDR2 SASEGT. V was trimmed by 6 bases and J by 8 bases, leaving 13 bases between them. The CDR3 is made up of 12 amino acids. The DNA for the CDR3 is TGTGCCAGCAGCAAAACAGGGACCGGCTACACCTTC. Amino acid sequence: CASSKTGTGYTF.